Following are 21 T cell receptor beta chains from one sample sequenced in a study of cytomegalovirus exposure and HLA in healthy donors. It was with 60 Vbeta and 13 Jbeta primers that the PCR ran. This table comes from immunoSEQ multiplex PCR, and its TCRdb copy is limited to in-frame clones, with some not included. The table shows roughly 100,000 clones, with about an eighth occurring only once. What was sequenced was PBMCs. These receptors were obtained from a man in his forties in good health and CMV-seropositive.

In its sample, this clone was seen a few times. This sequence joins TRBV29-1 and TRBJ1-2, with a tentative D call TRBD1 (5 bases). This CDR3 has 14 residues. Germline CDR1 SQVTM, CDR2 ANQGSEA. Trimming left V 0 bases short and J 4 bases short, with 12 bases between. CDR3 sequence (DNA): TGCAGCGTTGAAGAATCGGGGGGATTCTATGGCTACACCTTC. Translated, it gives CSVEESGGFYGYTF.

The genes are TRBV5-1 and TRBJ2-1; a weak D match, TRBD2 (5 bases). V was shortened by 4 bases and J by 10 bases, with 18 bases between the two germline ends. CDR1 is SGHRS and CDR2 is YFSETQ in the germline V gene. The CDR3 consists of 14 residues. The CDR3 DNA follows: TGCGCCAGCAGCGTCGACCGGGGTGGCGGAGAGCAGTTCTTC. Translated, it gives CASSVDRGGGEQFF. The whole variable domain, filled in from reference TRBV5-1 and TRBJ2-1, reads KAGVTQTPRYLIKTRGQQVTLSCSPISGHRSVSWYQQTPGQGLQFLFEYFSETQRNKGNFPGRFSGRQFSNSRSEMNVSTLELGDSALYLCASSVDRGGGEQFFGPGTRLTVL.

V and J are TRBV18 and TRBJ1-2; D uncertain. This CDR3 has 15 amino acids. Germline V gene lookup returns CDR1 KGHSH and CDR2 LQKENI. Trimming cost V 3 bases and J 2 bases, with 13 bases left between them. This CDR3 reads CASSPILSGNYGYTF. In DNA, the CDR3 is TGTGCCAGCTCACCCATCCTGTCAGGAAACTATGGCTACACCTTC.

CDR3 nucleotides: TGTGCCAGCTCACCGAACAGGGAGTACACCGGGGAGCTGTTTTTT. As protein: CASSPNREYTGELFF. J is TRBJ2-2 and V is TRBV18, with D possibly TRBD1 on 6 matching bases. Germline V gives CDR1 KGHSH, CDR2 LQKENI. There are 15 residues in the CDR3. V was trimmed by 3 bases and J by 3 bases, leaving 11 bases between them.

The chain joins TRBV2 to TRBJ2-7; 8 nucleotides agree with TRBD1. The CDR3 extends over 15 amino acids. The germline V gene has CDR1 SNHLY and CDR2 FYNNEI. V was pared by 5 bases and J by 5 bases, with 11 bases of the junction left unmatched. CDR3 in DNA: TGTGCCAGCAGTATCCGGACAGGGAATGGTAACGAGCAGTACTTC. Amino acid sequence: CASSIRTGNGNEQYF. Looking up the rest from reference TRBV2 and TRBJ2-7 gives the full variable domain: EPEVTQTPSHQVTQMGQEVILRCVPISNHLYFYWYRQILGQKVEFLVSFYNNEISEKSEIFDDQFSVERPDGSNFTLKIRSTKLEDSAMYFCASSIRTGNGNEQYFGPGTRLTVT.

This clone was detected only a few times. The chain uses TRBV5-6 and TRBJ2-5; tentatively, D is TRBD1 (5 bases). This CDR3 spans 11 amino acids. Germline CDR1 reads SGHDT; CDR2 reads YYEEEE. Trimming removed 3 bases from V and 7 bases from J, with 7 bases in between. CDR3 bases: TGTGCCAGCAGCTCCACAGGGACCCAGTACTTC. Protein: CASSSTGTQYF.

This clone was seen a few times. The CDR3: CASSLDPTRSTEAFF. The CDR3 region has the DNA TGTGCCAGCAGCTTAGATCCTACCAGGTCCACTGAAGCTTTCTTT. The rearrangement links TRBV11-3 to TRBJ1-1; the D is unclear. Germline CDR1 and CDR2: SGHNT and YENEEA. The CDR3 is made up of 15 amino acids. Trimming cost V 0 bases and J 4 bases, with 12 bases left between them.

This clone has more than one count but fewer than ten. This rearrangement joins TRBV30 to TRBJ2-5; 9 nucleotides line up with TRBD2. The germline V gene encodes CDR1 GTSNPN and CDR2 SVGIG (reference sequence). The CDR3 consists of 14 residues. Trimming at V came to 3 bases and at J to 4 bases, leaving 6 bases not matched to a gene. The CDR3 sequence: CAWSIGLAIETQYF. The CDR3 nucleotides read TGTGCCTGGAGCATAGGACTAGCGATAGAGACCCAGTACTTC.

The J gene is TRBJ2-7, the V gene TRBV28; a weak D match, TRBD2 (6 bases). The CDR3 runs to 14 residues. V lost 7 bases, J lost 0 bases, and 13 bases lay in between. Germline V gene sequence: CDR1 MDHEN, CDR2 SYDVKM. CDR3: CASTKRRGSYEQYF. CDR3 coding DNA: TGTGCCAGCACCAAGCGGCGGGGCTCCTACGAGCAGTACTTC. Together with reference TRBV28 and TRBJ2-7, the CDR3 gives the full variable domain: DVKVTQSSRYLVKRTGEKVFLECVQDMDHENMFWYRQDPGLGLRLIYFSYDVKMKEKGDIPEGYSVSREKKERFSLILESASTNQTSMYLCASTKRRGSYEQYFGPGTRLTVT.

This clone was seen only a few times. The genes are TRBV9 and TRBJ1-1; 8 bases fit TRBD1. The V and J ends lost 3 bases and 5 bases, in that order; junction bases with no gene match: 6. Per the germline V gene, CDR1 is SGDLS and CDR2 is YYNGEE. CDR3 length: 14 amino acids. The CDR3 coding sequence is TGTGCCAGCAGCGGCGGACAGGGAAGTACTGAAGCTTTCTTT. This encodes CASSGGQGSTEAFF.

The rearrangement joins TRBV28 to TRBJ2-7, with TRBD2 matching 13 bases. Germline CDR1 reads MDHEN; CDR2 reads SYDVKM. The ends lost 5 bases at V and 4 bases at J; junction bases unmatched: 8. The CDR3 contains 16 residues. In DNA, the CDR3 is TGTGCCAGCAGTCCTCGGACTAGCGGGAGAACGTACGAGCAGTACTTC. Residues: CASSPRTSGRTYEQYF.

This chain uses TRBV7-9 with TRBJ1-5; 10 bases line up with TRBD1. Germline V lookup: CDR1 SEHNR, CDR2 FQNEAQ (reference sequence). The ends lost 5 bases at V and 5 bases at J; junction bases unmatched: 12. This CDR3 region has 17 residues. The CDR3 sequence: CASSLGAGTGEDQPQHF. The CDR3 DNA is TGTGCCAGCAGCCTCGGCGCCGGGACAGGGGAAGATCAGCCCCAGCATTTT.

This clone appeared a few times. The chain uses TRBV2 and TRBJ2-6, with 8 bases matching TRBD2. The J segment lost 3 bases and the V segment lost 5 bases, leaving 9 bases of the junction unmatched. Germline assignment: CDR1 SNHLY and CDR2 FYNNEI. The CDR3 is 17 residues long. CDR3 sequence (DNA): TGTGCCAGCAGTCCCGGGGGGGCGTCGGATGGGGCCAACGTCCTGACTTTC. Protein sequence: CASSPGGASDGANVLTF. The full variable domain, in which reference TRBV2 and TRBJ2-6 provide the parts outside the CDR3, is EPEVTQTPSHQVTQMGQEVILRCVPISNHLYFYWYRQILGQKVEFLVSFYNNEISEKSEIFDDQFSVERPDGSNFTLKIRSTKLEDSAMYFCASSPGGASDGANVLTFGAGSRLTVL.

The V gene is TRBV6-1, the J gene TRBJ2-7; TRBD1 agrees at 9 bases. CDR3 size: 15 residues. V gave up 6 bases and J gave up 5 bases; unmatched junction bases: 11. Germline values: CDR1 MNHNS, CDR2 SASEGT. Here the CDR3 reads CASRREGTGSHEQYF. DNA of the CDR3: TGTGCCAGCAGACGGGAAGGGACAGGGTCCCACGAGCAGTACTTC.

There are a few counts of this clone. The junction departs from germline at one end; a sequencing error may be responsible. V gene TRBV5-6 combines with J gene TRBJ2-5, with 9 positions matching TRBD1. The CDR3 sequence is 15 residues long. Germline loops: CDR1 SGHDT, CDR2 YYEEEE. CDR3 amino acids: CACSLQGAVLETQYF. CDR3 coding DNA: TGTGCCTGCAGCCTACAGGGGGCTGTTTTGGAGACCCAGTACTTC. Complete variable domain (other parts from reference TRBV5-6 and TRBJ2-5): DAGVTQSPTHLIKTRGQQVTLRCSPKSGHDTVSWYQQALGQGPQFIFQYYEEEERQRGNFPDRFSGHQFPNYSSELNVNALLLGDSALYLCACSLQGAVLETQYFGPGTRLLVL.

The V and J genes are TRBV29-1 and TRBJ1-2; TRBD1 agrees at 7 bases. The CDR3 covers 13 residues. CDR1 is SQVTM, CDR2 ANQGSEA, per germline. Trimming at V came to 7 bases and at J to 6 bases, leaving 11 bases not matched to a gene. CDR3 region: CSASGGQFDGYTF. CDR3 nucleotide sequence: TGCAGCGCCTCCGGGGGACAGTTTGATGGCTACACCTTC. Looking up the rest from reference TRBV29-1 and TRBJ1-2 gives the full variable domain: SAVISQKPSRDICQRGTSLTIQCQVDSQVTMMFWYRQQPGQSLTLIATANQGSEATYESGFVIDKFPISRPNLTFSTLTVSNMSPEDSSIYLCSASGGQFDGYTFGSGTRLTVV.

In this sample, this clone turned up many times. The chain combines TRBV6-6 with TRBJ2-2; weak D call: TRBD1 (5 bases). The CDR3 totals 15 residues. Germline CDR1 is MNHNY and CDR2 is SVGAGI (reference sequence). V lost 2 bases and J lost 2, with 9 bases in between. The CDR3 bases are TGTGCCAGCAGTTACGCGACAGATAACACCGGGGAGCTGTTTTTT. It yields the protein CASSYATDNTGELFF.

This clone appeared a few times. The CDR3 bases are TGTGCCACCGTCCAGCTAACAGGGAAAGTATACGAGCAGTACTTC. This translates into CATVQLTGKVYEQYF. V is TRBV6-5 and J is TRBJ2-7, with D maybe TRBD1 (6 bases). Germline lookup yields CDR1 MNHEY and CDR2 SVGAGI. Between the trimmed V and J ends, which lost 10 bases and 4 bases, there was a span of 23 bases. This CDR3 has 15 residues.

This clone has more than one count but fewer than ten. The chain uses TRBV2 and TRBJ1-3; the D is unclear. Germline V lookup: CDR1 SNHLY, CDR2 FYNNEI. CDR3 length equals 16 residues. Trimming cost V 5 bases and J 0 bases, with 14 bases left between them. The CDR3 sequence is CASSKSEASSGNTIYF. The CDR3 DNA is TGTGCCAGCAGTAAAAGTGAAGCAAGCTCTGGAAACACCATATATTTT.

As for this clone: This same CDR3 is encoded by further DNA sequences in the sample. The genes are TRBV2 and TRBJ1-2; TRBD1 matches 7 bases. Germline V gives CDR1 SNHLY, CDR2 FYNNEI. The CDR3 runs to 17 residues. V was clipped by 3 bases and J by 5 bases; unmatched bases: 15. The CDR3 sequence: CASSERPQGGFLYGYTF. The CDR3 DNA follows: TGTGCCAGCAGTGAGAGGCCCCAAGGGGGCTTCCTATATGGCTACACCTTC.

In its sample, this clone was seen a few times. A junction end diverges from the germline sequence, so it may reflect a read error. V usage is TRBV28 and J usage is TRBJ2-5; TRBD2 matches 10 bases. CDR1 is MDHEN, CDR2 SYDVKM, per germline. The CDR3 has 14 amino acids. DNA of the CDR3: TGTGCCAGCAGCTGGACTAGCGGTCAAGAGTCCCAGTACTTC. This codes for CASSWTSGQESQYF. The complete variable domain, with remaining parts taken from reference TRBV28 and TRBJ2-5, reads DVKVTQSSRYLVKRTGEKVFLECVQDMDHENMFWYRQDPGLGLRLIYFSYDVKMKEKGDIPEGYSVSREKKERFSLILESASTNQTSMYLCASSWTSGQESQYFGPGTRLLVL.